The clone carrying this TCR beta chain was detected once. Original data processing: Reference gene primer amplification in the assay estimated nucleated cell counts. Clones were sequenced by immunoSEQ multiplex PCR, and TCRdb holds only the in-frame ones, with some missing. That table furnishes V, J and clone size, whereas the DNA furnished D and trimming. The repertoire holds roughly 270,000 clones, approximately 85% seen once, with approximately 5.1% in the top ten. This entry is derived from a study of blood T cell repertoires in COVID-19. Study information: Specimens from acute and convalescent COVID-19 originated in the United States, Italy and Spain. PBMCs, B-cell-depleted T cells, or T cells provided the cDNA or gDNA that made up the material.

The CDR3 is made up of 14 amino acids. CDR1 and CDR2 from the germline V gene are GTSNPN and SVGIG (reference sequence). Trimming removed 2 bases from V and 5 bases from J, with 15 bases in between. This clonotype originated in a middle-aged man with active or convalescent COVID-19. The sample taken for sequencing was peripheral blood. V and J are TRBV30 and TRBJ2-5; D remains unclear. CDR3 DNA: TGTGCCTGGAGTACACCAGGATCCAGGGAGACCCAGTACTTC. This sequence encodes CAWSTPGSRETQYF.